This TCR beta chain was obtained from a study of T cells in Graves' hyperthyroidism and ophthalmopathy. Regarding the study as a whole: Most expanded thyroid clonotypes above 0.001 recurred in blood.

Worth noting for this clonotype: Its antigen is as yet unknown.

The investigators amplified TCR beta CDR3 regions from RNA transcripts. RT-PCR in the first round (using the HTBI primer set) targeted the TCR CDR3. MiXCR, run by TCRdb on the multiplex PCR reads, gives a single entry per CDR3 protein. The table has approximately 520,000 distinct CDR3 sequences, less than 25% seen once. CDR1 is DFQATT, CDR2 SNEGSKA, per germline (reference sequence). The CDR3 runs to 16 residues. Germline trimming cut 4 bases from V and 4 bases from J; bases unmatched to any gene: 11. Sequencing was performed on blood. V is TRBV20-1 and J is TRBJ1-2; TRBD1 matches at 11 bases. The sequence was collected from a woman aged 25 to 39 with Graves' ophthalmopathy. In nucleotides, the CDR3 is TGCAGTGCTACTCCGGGACAGGGGGTCATAGCCTATGGCTACACCTTC. Translation: CSATPGQGVIAYGYTF.